Following are 23 T cell receptor beta chains from one sample sequenced in a study of technical replicates of blood from four donors. The repertoire was sequenced with immunoSEQ multiplex PCR; TCRdb's copy has only in-frame clones and lacks some. The sample carries approximately 73,000 clones, around 95% recorded once. The specimen sequenced was T cells isolated from PBMCs. Receptors originate from a human donor in good health.

The chain joins TRBV19 to TRBJ1-3; TRBD1 is a possible D gene (6 bases). V gave up 3 bases and J gave up 0 bases, with 12 bases separating them. Looked up from germline, CDR1 is LNHDA and CDR2 is SQIVND (reference sequence). This CDR3 has 16 amino acids. The CDR3: CASSIVGGLSGNTIYF. In DNA form, the CDR3 reads TGTGCCAGTAGTATTGTGGGGGGGCTCTCTGGAAACACCATATATTTT.

The V gene is TRBV5-1, the J gene TRBJ1-4, with D tentatively TRBD1 (6 bases). Trimming cost V 0 bases and J 12 bases, with 12 bases left between them. The CDR3 spans 13 residues. Germline CDR1 reads SGHRS; CDR2 reads YFSETQ. Here the CDR3 DNA reads TGCGCCAGCAGCTTGGGACAGGCCGAGGAACTGTTTTTT. Protein: CASSLGQAEELFF.

The genes are TRBV5-1 and TRBJ2-5, with a weak D call TRBD2 (7 bases). CDR1 is SGHRS and CDR2 is YFSETQ in the germline V gene. Trimming took 1 base from V and 4 from J, leaving 14 bases between them. This CDR3 region has 15 residues. CDR3 coding DNA: TGCGCCAGCAGCTTGTACGGGGGGCAGGGAGAGACCCAGTACTTC. Encoded protein: CASSLYGGQGETQYF.

The chain recombines TRBV9 with TRBJ1-1; D perhaps matches TRBD1 (6 bases). CDR3 length: 16 amino acids. V gave up 3 bases and J gave up 0 bases, with 15 bases separating them. The germline V gene has CDR1 SGDLS and CDR2 YYNGEE. CDR3 amino acids: CASSARSQGMNTEAFF. The CDR3 DNA reads TGTGCCAGCAGCGCAAGATCACAGGGAATGAACACTGAAGCTTTCTTT.

CDR3 in amino acids: CASSSIQETQYF. The CDR3 DNA reads as TGTGCCAGCAGCTCCATCCAAGAGACCCAGTACTTC. The rearrangement links TRBV7-9 to TRBJ2-5; D not certain. Germline CDR1 and CDR2: SEHNR and FQNEAQ (reference sequence). The CDR3 consists of 12 residues. With 4 bases removed from V and 1 base from J, the gap between germline ends came to 4 bases.

This clone has only one observation. The genes are TRBV28 and TRBJ1-3; D may be TRBD1 (5 bases). The CDR3 loop spans 14 amino acids. CDR1 and CDR2 from the germline V gene are MDHEN and SYDVKM. V lost 2 bases, J lost 4 bases, and 9 bases lay in between. As DNA, the CDR3 is TGTGCCAGCAGTTTAGAAAGGGGAGGAAACACCATATATTTT. This sequence encodes CASSLERGGNTIYF.

The genes are TRBV11-1 and TRBJ1-4; no reliable D call. Germline loops: CDR1 SGHAT, CDR2 FQDESV (reference sequence). The CDR3 covers 16 residues. V was cut by 1 base and J by 0 bases, with 9 bases left in between. CDR3 region: CASSLGPAPTNEKLFF. The CDR3, as DNA: TGTGCCAGCAGCTTAGGTCCAGCGCCAACTAATGAAAAACTGTTTTTT.

The rearrangement links TRBV30 to TRBJ1-2; a weak D match, TRBD1 (6 bases). CDR1 and CDR2 from the germline V gene are GTSNPN and SVGIG (reference sequence). This CDR3 has 14 amino acids. V shed 0 bases and J shed 1 base, with 9 bases lying between them. The CDR3 loop reads CAWSVQGGNYGYTF. The CDR3, as DNA: TGTGCCTGGAGTGTGCAAGGGGGTAACTATGGCTACACCTTC. Variable domain in full (rest from reference TRBV30 and TRBJ1-2): SQTIHQWPATLVQPVGSPLSLECTVEGTSNPNLYWYRQAAGRGLQLLFYSVGIGQISSEVPQNLSASRPQDRQFILSSKKLLLSDSGFYLCAWSVQGGNYGYTFGSGTRLTVV.

This CDR3 reads CASSIGGTGEAFF. The CDR3 coding sequence is TGCGCCAGCAGTATAGGAGGGACCGGTGAAGCTTTCTTT. The chain employs TRBV10-1 and TRBJ1-1; a possible D gene is TRBD1 (5 bases). CDR3 length: 13 residues. Germline V gene sequence: CDR1 WNHNN, CDR2 SYGVQD (reference sequence). V was pared by 5 bases and J by 7 bases, with 14 bases between.

This clone was seen once. The rearrangement joins TRBV6-4 to TRBJ1-1; a possible D gene is TRBD1 (6 bases). V was clipped by 4 bases and J by 0 bases, with 12 bases between them. The CDR3 runs 15 residues. Germline CDR1 and CDR2: MRHNA and SNTAGT. This chain's CDR3 is CASSADTGLNTEAFF. In nucleotides, the CDR3 is TGTGCCAGCAGTGCAGATACAGGGTTGAACACTGAAGCTTTCTTT.

The chain is built from TRBV7-9 and TRBJ1-2; possibly TRBD1 for D (5 bases). Looked up from germline, CDR1 is SEHNR and CDR2 is FQNEAQ (reference sequence). The CDR3 spans 16 residues. The V gene lost 2 bases and the J gene lost 0 bases, with 13 bases spanning the gap. The CDR3 region has the DNA TGTGCCAGCAGCTTATCCGGGACTCAAGCTAACTATGGCTACACCTTC. The encoded protein is CASSLSGTQANYGYTF.

The chain links TRBV6-1 to TRBJ2-7; 8 bases match TRBD1. The CDR3 has 14 amino acids. The V gene end was trimmed by 6 bases and the J gene end by 5 bases; junction bases not matched to a gene: 9. The germline gives CDR1 MNHNS, CDR2 SASEGT. The CDR3 nucleotides read TGTGCCAGCAGCCCCTTGGCGACAGGGGACGAGCAGTACTTC. Protein: CASSPLATGDEQYF.

The J gene is TRBJ2-5, the V gene TRBV5-1; 10 positions match TRBD2. Germline V gene lookup returns CDR1 SGHRS and CDR2 YFSETQ. V shed 0 bases, J shed 4 bases, and the junction held 9 bases outside the gene matches. This CDR3 is built from 17 residues. The chain's CDR3 is CASSLVVAGGLGETQYF. The CDR3 nucleotides read TGCGCCAGCAGCTTGGTTGTAGCGGGAGGATTGGGAGAGACCCAGTACTTC.

The rearrangement uses TRBV5-1 and TRBJ1-1; 9 nucleotides agree with TRBD1. This CDR3 has 13 amino acids. The V gene's germline CDR1 is SGHRS and CDR2 YFSETQ. V was clipped by 6 bases and J by 4 bases; unmatched bases: 4. The chain's CDR3 is CASNPDRGTEAFF. The CDR3 nucleotides read TGCGCCAGCAACCCGGACAGGGGCACTGAAGCTTTCTTT.

V usage is TRBV15 and J usage is TRBJ2-7; D remains ambiguous. Germline V gene lookup returns CDR1 LNHNV and CDR2 YYDKDF (reference sequence). V lost 4 bases and J 4 bases, leaving 5 bases between the germline ends. The CDR3 covers 11 residues. CDR3 coding DNA: TGTGCCACCAGCACTCTTTACGAGCAGTACTTC. It encodes CATSTLYEQYF.

This chain joins TRBV5-5 and TRBJ1-1, with a weak D call TRBD1 (5 bases). V was shortened by 4 bases and J by 3 bases, with 16 bases between the two germline ends. Germline assignment: CDR1 SGHKS and CDR2 YYEKEE (reference sequence). The CDR3 sequence is 15 residues long. The CDR3 here is CASSPDSHPYTEAFF. The CDR3 DNA reads TGTGCCAGCAGCCCCGACAGCCACCCGTACACTGAAGCTTTCTTT.

The chain links TRBV30 to TRBJ1-1; possibly TRBD1 for D (6 bases). V was pared by 4 bases and J by 3 bases, with 27 bases between. This CDR3 is built from 18 residues. Germline CDR1 reads GTSNPN; CDR2 reads SVGIG (reference sequence). Written as DNA, the CDR3 is TGTGCCTGGACCGTACAGGGTATGTGGGGGGGGCCCTACACTGAAGCTTTCTTT. This gives the protein CAWTVQGMWGGPYTEAFF.

This sequence joins TRBV6-1 and TRBJ2-7; the D gene is possibly TRBD1 (6 bases). The germline V gene has CDR1 MNHNS and CDR2 SASEGT. The CDR3 covers 13 residues. The V end was cut by 6 bases, the J end by 2 bases, with 11 bases between. The DNA of the CDR3 is TGTGCCAGCAGAGGAGGACAGCCCTACGAGCAGTACTTC. It translates to CASRGGQPYEQYF.

The chain joins TRBV7-2 to TRBJ2-3; tentatively, D is TRBD2 (6 bases). V lost 1 base to trimming and J lost 0 bases, with 8 bases between them. From germline, CDR1 is SGHTA and CDR2 FQGNSA. The CDR3 contains 15 residues. CDR3 bases: TGTGCCAGCAGCTTAGGCGGGACGAGCACAGATACGCAGTATTTT. Translated: CASSLGGTSTDTQYF.

The CDR3 sequence: CASSLLPGQGVDEQFF. The CDR3 DNA sequence: TGTGCCAGCAGTTTGCTCCCGGGACAGGGGGTCGATGAGCAGTTCTTC. The chain employs TRBV28 and TRBJ2-1; TRBD1 agrees at 11 bases. The CDR3 has 16 residues. J lost 8 bases, V lost 3 bases, and 9 bases had no gene match. CDR1 and CDR2 from the germline V gene are MDHEN and SYDVKM.

The chain uses TRBV6-1 and TRBJ1-1; D ambiguous. This CDR3 region has 11 residues. Germline CDR1 and CDR2: MNHNS and SASEGT. V lost 6 bases and J lost 10, with 12 bases in between. CDR3: CASRARWAAFF. The CDR3 DNA reads TGTGCCAGCAGGGCCAGGTGGGCAGCTTTCTTT.

The rearrangement uses TRBV27 and TRBJ2-1; 12 bases are a match to TRBD2. The CDR3 is 18 amino acids. With V trimmed by 11 bases and J by 0 bases, 14 bases remained unmatched. Germline V CDR1 and CDR2: MNHEY, SMNVEV (reference sequence). This CDR3 reads CAVSSGTSGSSSYNEQFF. Written as DNA, the CDR3 is TGTGCCGTCTCATCCGGGACTAGCGGGTCGAGCTCCTACAATGAGCAGTTCTTC.

The rearrangement joins TRBV10-3 to TRBJ2-7, with 7 bases aligning to TRBD1. The ends lost 8 bases at V and 1 base at J; junction bases unmatched: 5. Germline lookup yields CDR1 ENHRY and CDR2 SYGVKD. This CDR3 spans 13 amino acids. In nucleotides, the CDR3 is TGTGCCATCTCAGGGGGTCCTTCCTACGAGCAGTACTTC. Its translation is CAISGGPSYEQYF.